These T cell receptor beta chains were read from a single sample in a study of blood T cell repertoires in COVID-19. TCRdb's copy holds only in-frame clones and misses some; the assay was immunoSEQ multiplex PCR. Among approximately 350,000 clones, 90% to 95% were seen once, and the ten largest hold under 3.5%. Sequencing was performed on peripheral blood. The receptor source for this set is a woman younger than 35 who had recovered from COVID-19. Each CDR3 is given with its conserved first and last residue. D genes are given only for firm matches. Rows may omit the clone size; those that give it use once, few, many or a size class.

D	J	size	V	DNA	CDR3
TRBD1	TRBJ1-1	-	TRBV27	TGTGCCAGCAGTTTACAGGGGGCGCTTGCTGAAGCTTTCTTT	CASSLQGALAEAFF
TRBD1	TRBJ1-2	once	TRBV19	TGTGCCAGTAGCCCGGGACAGGGGGCCTATGGCTACACCTTC	CASSPGQGAYGYTF
-	TRBJ1-1	-	TRBV7-2	TGTGCCAGCAGCTACAGGGCAACTGAAGCTTTCTTT	CASSYRATEAFF
-	TRBJ2-1	-	TRBV3-1/TRBV3-2	TGTGCCAGCAGGACTCGAGAGGGCGATGAGCAGTTCTTC	CASRTREGDEQFF
-	TRBJ2-2	-	TRBV7-2	TGTGCCAGCAGCTTAGCCTCGACTAGGATTGGCACCGGGGAGCTGTTTTTT	CASSLASTRIGTGELFF
TRBD1	TRBJ1-1	-	TRBV5-1	TGCGCCAGCAGCCACGCCATAACAGGGGTGAACACTGAAGCTTTCTTT	CASSHAITGVNTEAFF
TRBD1	TRBJ2-2	-	TRBV18	TGTGCCAGCTCGGAACGACAGGGGGCTTCGTACGGGGAGCTGTTTTTT	CASSERQGASYGELFF
-	TRBJ1-6	-	TRBV28	TGTGCCAGCAGTATACAGACAGCCTATAATTCACCCCTCCACTTT	CASSIQTAYNSPLHF
TRBD1	TRBJ2-2	-	TRBV5-1	TGCGCCAGCAGTTTAGGACAGGTGGTCACCGGGGAGCTGTTTTTT	CASSLGQVVTGELFF
TRBD2	TRBJ2-1	-	TRBV29-1	TGCAGCGTTGGGGGGGGTAGCGGGAGTTACAATGAGCAGTTCTTC	CSVGGGSGSYNEQFF
TRBD1	TRBJ1-1	few	TRBV7-9	TGTGCCAGCAGCCCAGGGACAGGGAGAGTGACTGAAGCTTTCTTT	CASSPGTGRVTEAFF
TRBD2	TRBJ2-1	-	TRBV29-1	TGCAGCGCCGGGACTAGCGGGAGGGGACTTGACAATGAGCAGTTCTTC	CSAGTSGRGLDNEQFF
TRBD1	TRBJ2-6	-	TRBV4-3	TGCGCCAGCAGCCAAGGGACAGGGGGCGCTGGGGCCAACGTCCTGACTTTC	CASSQGTGGAGANVLTF
-	TRBJ1-1	-	TRBV2	TGTGCCAGCAGGTACAGGGAGTCCACTGAAGCTTTCTTT	CASRYRESTEAFF
TRBD1	TRBJ2-1	-	TRBV5-6	TGTGCCAGCAGCTGGGACAGGGGGTTCCACAATGAGCAGTTCTTC	CASSWDRGFHNEQFF
-	TRBJ2-1	once	TRBV7-9	TGTGCCAGCAGCACCGCTGACTCGCGTGAGCAGTTCTTC	CASSTADSREQFF
TRBD2	TRBJ2-1	-	TRBV6-5	TGTGCCAGCTATATCGGGACTAGCGGATACAATGAGCAGTTCTTC	CASYIGTSGYNEQFF
-	TRBJ2-2	-	TRBV10-2	TGCGCCAGCAGTGAGTCCGGGGGAGGGGGCACCGGGGAGCTGTTTTTT	CASSESGGGGTGELFF
TRBD1	TRBJ2-3	-	TRBV19	TGTGCCAGTAGTCCTAAGACAGGGGAGGATACGCAGTATTTT	CASSPKTGEDTQYF
TRBD2	TRBJ2-1	-	TRBV7-2	TGTGCCAGCAGCTTGACTAGCGGGAGGGAAGAGCAGTTCTTC	CASSLTSGREEQFF
TRBD1	TRBJ1-3	-	TRBV6-2/TRBV6-3	TGTGCCAGCAGTTACGGGACAGTCTCTGGAAACACCATATATTTT	CASSYGTVSGNTIYF
TRBD1	TRBJ2-3	-	TRBV7-9	TGTGCCAGCAGCAAGGACAGGGGGGCAGATACGCAGTATTTT	CASSKDRGADTQYF
-	TRBJ1-1	-	TRBV9	TGTGCCAGCAGCGTAACCGGGGGGCTGAACACTGAAGCTTTCTTT	CASSVTGGLNTEAFF